This T cell receptor beta chain was found in a study of spatial heterogeneity in lung cancer. Findings and caveats of the study: Expanded alpha and beta TCR counts within tumors tracked tumor mutation counts. Around 6.9% of tumor T cells for alpha chains and roughly 12% for beta chains were estimated to be covered.

The presence of a unique molecular identifier marked each TCR cDNA molecule. TCRdb reanalysed the 5' RACE reads using MiXCR and keeps one entry per CDR3 protein. Of 9,500 to 12,000 distinct CDR3 sequences listed, around 10% were seen once; the top ten hold approximately 12%. Indicated time point: sample taken at primary tumor resection. Sequencing of whole RNA from tumor, nontumor lung or frozen PBMC involved no sorting. Of note for this clonotype: The antigen is undetermined.

Trimming took 4 bases from V and 2 from J; bases not matched to a gene: 6. CDR3 length: 15 residues. Germline V gives CDR1 DFQATT, CDR2 SNEGSKA (reference sequence). The input for sequencing was lung tumor tissue, taken at surgery. This chain links TRBV20-1 with TRBJ2-1; TRBD2 agrees at 9 bases. The TCR originated in a female donor with early-stage non-small cell lung cancer. Here the CDR3 DNA reads TGCAGTGCTAATATAGCGGGAGTGACCTACAATGAGCAGTTCTTC. Residues: CSANIAGVTYNEQFF.